A selection of T cell receptor beta chains follows, all from one sample in a study of blood T cell repertoires in COVID-19. Using immunoSEQ multiplex PCR, the repertoire was profiled, and TCRdb retains in-frame clones only, with some absent. The table records around 150,000 clones, approximately 90% of them present only once. Sequencing used peripheral blood. Receptors were obtained from a man aged 25-45 years with COVID-19, enrolled during active disease. Both conserved end residues are part of each CDR3. D genes are given only for firm matches. Size values are once, few and many counts, or a class for expanded clones, and some rows have none.

v_call,clone_size,d_call,j_call,cdr3_nt,cdr3_aa
TRBV4-1,.,.,TRBJ2-6,TGCGCCAGCAGCCTTCTACAGGGTACTGGGGCCAACGTCCTGACTTTC,CASSLLQGTGANVLTF
TRBV20-1,.,.,TRBJ1-1,TGCAGTGCTAGTGGTGCCGACAAGGGGACTGAAGCTTTCTTT,CSASGADKGTEAFF
TRBV10-3,.,.,TRBJ2-3,TGTGCCATCAGCGGGGCTTTTGGGGCTAGCGGCACAGATACGCAGTATTTT,CAISGAFGASGTDTQYF
TRBV4-1,.,TRBD2,TRBJ2-7,TGCGCCAGCAGCCCCCTGGAGCGGGGGATCTACGAGCAGTACTTC,CASSPLERGIYEQYF
TRBV24-1,.,TRBD1,TRBJ2-3,TGTGCCACCAGCGATTCCGGGACAGCTAGCACAGATACGCAGTATTTT,CATSDSGTASTDTQYF
TRBV20-1,.,.,TRBJ1-1,TGCAGTGCTAGAGGACAGATCGGGTCTTTCTTT,CSARGQIGSFF
TRBV2,.,.,TRBJ1-1,TGTGCCAGCAGTGACCGCTCGAGGAACACTGAAGCTTTCTTT,CASSDRSRNTEAFF
TRBV6-5,once,TRBD2,TRBJ2-7,TGTGCCAGCAGAACCCTAGCGGGGCTCAACTACGAGCAGTACTTC,CASRTLAGLNYEQYF
TRBV11-3,.,TRBD2,TRBJ2-5,TGTGCCAGCAGCTTAGGGACTAGCGGGGGAGAGACCCAGTACTTC,CASSLGTSGGETQYF
TRBV5-1,.,TRBD2,TRBJ2-1,TGCGCCAGCAGCTTGGATCCTAGCGGGACTCATTACAATGAGCAGTTCTTC,CASSLDPSGTHYNEQFF
TRBV14,.,.,TRBJ2-7,TGTGCCAGCAGCCAAGAAGCCGGGCCCCAAGGGGGCTACGAGCAGTACTTC,CASSQEAGPQGGYEQYF
TRBV6-2/TRBV6-3,.,.,TRBJ2-3,TGTGCCAGCAGTCACTACCGGTCTTACACAGATACGCAGTATTTT,CASSHYRSYTDTQYF
TRBV10-3,.,.,TRBJ2-6,TGTGCCATCAGTGACGACAGAGTTCAAGGACGTGGGGCCAACGTCCTGACTTTC,CAISDDRVQGRGANVLTF
TRBV5-1,once,.,TRBJ1-2,TGCGCCAGCCGTAGGGAGGGCTTGAATGGCTACACCTTC,CASRREGLNGYTF
TRBV19,.,TRBD1,TRBJ2-5,TGTGCCAGTAGTCTAAACAGGGGTGGAAGAGAGACCCAGTACTTC,CASSLNRGGRETQYF
TRBV5-1,.,.,TRBJ1-4,TGCGCCAGCAGCTTATGGCAGGGCGGAGTAACTAATGAAAAACTGTTTTTT,CASSLWQGGVTNEKLFF
TRBV5-4,.,TRBD1,TRBJ2-5,TGTGCCAGCAGCCCGCGGACAGGGTTAGAGACCCAGTACTTC,CASSPRTGLETQYF
TRBV11-2,.,.,TRBJ2-7,TGTGCCAGCAGCTTAGATGCGGGGTACGAGCAGTACTTC,CASSLDAGYEQYF
TRBV18,.,.,TRBJ1-1,TGTGCCAGCTCACCTTTCTCACAGGGAAACTCGAACACTGAAGCTTTCTTT,CASSPFSQGNSNTEAFF
TRBV28,.,.,TRBJ1-6,TGTGCCAGCAGTTTTACTCCTTCACCCCTCCACTTT,CASSFTPSPLHF
TRBV25-1,.,TRBD1,TRBJ1-5,TGTGCCAGCAGTGAGACAGGGAATCAGCCCCAGCATTTT,CASSETGNQPQHF
TRBV9,once,TRBD1,TRBJ2-2,TGTGCCAGCAGCGCATCGACAGGGGTCGGGGAGCTGTTTTTT,CASSASTGVGELFF
TRBV11-2,.,.,TRBJ1-1,TGTGCCAGCAGCTTAGGGGTGGAGATAGGGAGCACTGAAGCTTTCTTT,CASSLGVEIGSTEAFF
TRBV9,few,.,TRBJ2-4,TGTGCCAGCAGCGTAGGGCAATTGGGAGTATTGAACATTCAGTACTTC,CASSVGQLGVLNIQYF
TRBV9,once,.,TRBJ2-7,TGTGCCAGCAGCGCCCACACGCTTACGGGACACCCTTACGAGCAGTACTTC,CASSAHTLTGHPYEQYF
TRBV5-8,.,.,TRBJ2-5,TGTGCCAGCAAACGGGAGCGGGTTCAAGAGACCCAGTACTTC,CASKRERVQETQYF
TRBV9,once,TRBD2,TRBJ2-3,TGTGCCAGCAGCAAAACGGGAGCGGGGGGGCCTGGCACAGATACGCAGTATTTT,CASSKTGAGGPGTDTQYF
TRBV2,.,.,TRBJ2-6,TGTGCCAGCAGCCCTACTTCTGGGGCCAACGTCCTGACTTTC,CASSPTSGANVLTF
TRBV28,.,TRBD1,TRBJ1-4,TGTGCCAGCAGTTCACAGGGGGTTAATGAAAAACTGTTTTTT,CASSSQGVNEKLFF
TRBV5-4,.,.,TRBJ1-3,TGTGCCAGCAGCTTGGGAGGGCCTGGAAACACCATATATTTT,CASSLGGPGNTIYF
TRBV7-2,.,.,TRBJ2-1,TGTGCCAGCAGCTTTGGCGGGATCCTCCACTACAATGAGCAGTTCTTC,CASSFGGILHYNEQFF
TRBV29-1,.,.,TRBJ2-7,TGCAGCGCCAGGACGGGGGACGCCTACGAGCAGTACTTC,CSARTGDAYEQYF
TRBV27,few,.,TRBJ1-5,TGTGCCAGCAGTTTGTCGGAGAGCAATCAGCCCCAGCATTTT,CASSLSESNQPQHF
TRBV9,.,TRBD1,TRBJ2-3,TGTGCCAGCAGCGCGGGACAGGGGAGAATCACAGATACGCAGTATTTT,CASSAGQGRITDTQYF
TRBV27,.,TRBD1,TRBJ2-1,TGTGCCAGCAGTCTCCGGGACAGGGGGCGCGATGAGCAGTTCTTC,CASSLRDRGRDEQFF
TRBV29-1,.,.,TRBJ1-3,TGCAGCGTTGATAGAGTCTCTGGAAACACCATATATTTT,CSVDRVSGNTIYF
TRBV5-7,.,.,TRBJ2-5,TGTGCCAGCAGCTTTACAGACCAAGAGACCCAGTACTTC,CASSFTDQETQYF
TRBV7-9,.,.,TRBJ1-4,TGTGCCAGCAGCCCGGCGGGAGGAGCTAATGAAAAACTGTTTTTT,CASSPAGGANEKLFF
TRBV20-1,.,TRBD1,TRBJ2-2,TGCAGTGCTAGTTATTCTGGGACAGCTAACACCGGGGAGCTGTTTTTT,CSASYSGTANTGELFF
TRBV7-9,.,TRBD1,TRBJ1-6,TGTGCCAGCAGCGAGGACAGGGACTCGTCACCCCTCCACTTT,CASSEDRDSSPLHF
TRBV24-1,few,.,TRBJ2-7,TGTGCCACCAGTGGGACTGAGAGTTATGAGCAGTACTTC,CATSGTESYEQYF
TRBV25-1,.,.,TRBJ2-5,TGTGCCAGCAGCGGGGTCCTGTACCAAGAGACCCAGTACTTC,CASSGVLYQETQYF
TRBV30,.,.,TRBJ2-1,TGTGCCTGGAGCCTTCTAGCGAGCTCCTACAATGAGCAGTTCTTC,CAWSLLASSYNEQFF
TRBV19,.,TRBD1,TRBJ1-6,TGTGCCAGTAGTACGGTCCCGGGACAGGGACCGGGGTCACCCCTCCACTTT,CASSTVPGQGPGSPLHF
TRBV7-2,.,TRBD1,TRBJ2-2,TGTGCCAGCAGCCGCGGGACAGGGGGCCGGAACACCGGGGAGCTGTTTTTT,CASSRGTGGRNTGELFF
TRBV4-2,.,.,TRBJ2-7,TGTGCCAGCAGCCAAGTCGGTAGGGAGGAGTACTTC,CASSQVGREEYF
TRBV15,.,.,TRBJ2-1,TGTGCCACCAGCAGAGAGGCGGGGACGTCAAGCCACAATGAGCAGTTCTTC,CATSREAGTSSHNEQFF